This TCR beta chain is drawn from a study of vaccination and CD4 T cells after COVID-19. Study-wide context: Overlapping peptides covering the spike proteins of SARS-CoV-2, HCoV-NL63, HCoV-OC43 and HCoV-229E were added to stimulate cells. Cultures serving as controls received a peptide pool (CEFX or HIV-1 Nef) or no peptide.

Cultured CD4+ T cell DNA underwent sequencing with the Oncomine TCR Beta short-read assay. TCRdb reanalysed the PCR reads using MiXCR and keeps one entry per CDR3 protein. The repertoire holds approximately 14,000 distinct CDR3 sequences, with about 56% as singletons. In regard to this clonotype: Antigen unknown.

The germline CDR1 and CDR2 sequences are ENHRY and SYGVKD. This CDR3 spans 18 amino acids. V lost 6 bases and J lost 0; bases outside the gene matches: 9. The treatment: approximately nine-day PBMC culture with coronavirus spike peptide pools or control peptides (ViraFEST assay). The authors isolated CD4+ T cells by negative selection after nine to eleven days of culture. Study-wide results and caveats: Researchers report that a median about 87% of reactive clones in convalescent patients surfaced only post-vaccination.

The clonotype originates from a human donor who had recovered from COVID-19. The rearrangement uses TRBV10-3 and TRBJ2-3; TRBD2 matches at 13 bases. The sequencing here drew on CD4+ T cells from blood, cultured in vitro, taken before SARS-CoV-2 vaccination. CDR3 sequence (DNA): TGTGCCATCAGCCGAGGGACTAGCGGGGCGACTAGCACAGATACGCAGTATTTT. It specifies CAISRGTSGATSTDTQYF.